This T cell receptor beta chain was recovered during a study of breast tumors, draining lymph nodes, adjacent tissues. Ten or more counts support this clonotype. The antigen is not known. Breast cancer patients provided tissue from their axillary draining lymph nodes. TCRdb used MiXCR to reprocess the multiplex PCR reads, holding one entry per CDR3 protein. The sample shows approximately 130,000 distinct CDR3 sequences, less than 25% of them seen only once. The study, taken as a whole, reports: Compared with lymph nodes, tumors were less diverse; compared with nontumor tissue, more.

J gave up 0 bases and V 5 bases, and 11 bases lay outside the gene matches. The CDR3 runs 20 residues. Germline loops: CDR1 SGHAT, CDR2 FQNNGV. The receptor was isolated from a female donor with breast cancer. Some clones in this sample may be carry-over from other donors' samples. The chain joins TRBV11-2 to TRBJ2-3; the match to TRBD2 covers 16 bases. The sequenced material came from axillary lymph node tissue. DNA of the CDR3: TGTGCCAGCAGCCCTATGGGACTAGCGGGAGGGTGGAAGAGCACAGATACGCAGTATTTT. It specifies CASSPMGLAGGWKSTDTQYF.